These 28 T cell receptor beta chains were sequenced from one sample in a study of Ad26.COV2.S vaccination and SARS-CoV-2 variants. Documented treatment: around 19 received Ad26.COV2.S at low or high dose, single or two shots; roughly five received placebo; per-sample allocation not given. Following the first vaccine or placebo injection, samples were taken on day 63. Sequencing was performed with immunoSEQ multiplex PCR; in TCRdb, only in-frame clones are kept and a portion is missing. Of approximately 450,000 clones listed, around 90% were seen once; the top ten hold 10% to 15%. The sample consisted of peripheral blood, taken in a trial of Ad26.COV2.S vaccine versus placebo. Receptors originate from a person aged 18-65 years who received the Ad26.COV2.S COVID-19 vaccine or a placebo.

The rearrangement uses TRBV5-4 and TRBJ1-6; tentative D call: TRBD1 (6 bases). V was clipped by 4 bases and J by 10 bases, with 12 bases between them. CDR3 length equals 13 residues. The germline V gene encodes CDR1 SGHNT and CDR2 YYREEE (reference sequence). The CDR3 region is CASSLDSSSPLHF. CDR3 bases: TGTGCCAGCAGCCTGGACAGTTCCTCACCCCTCCACTTT.

The CDR3 coding sequence is TGTGCCAGCTCACCAATGGGAGCCCTGTACAATGAGCAGTTCTTC. Protein product: CASSPMGALYNEQFF. The chain has TRBV18 and TRBJ2-1, with D possibly being TRBD2 (5 bases). The ends were cut back, 2 bases at V and 4 bases at J, with 12 bases in the middle. Germline values: CDR1 KGHSH, CDR2 LQKENI. The CDR3 consists of 15 residues. Based on the CDR3 plus reference TRBV18 and TRBJ2-1, the full variable domain is NAGVMQNPRHLVRRRGQEARLRCSPMKGHSHVYWYRQLPEEGLKFMVYLQKENIIDESGMPKERFSAEFPKEGPSILRIQQVVRGDSAAYFCASSPMGALYNEQFFGPGTRLTVL.

In this sample, this clone turned up once. The rearrangement links TRBV29-1 to TRBJ2-5; D is uncertain. Germline assignment: CDR1 SQVTM and CDR2 ANQGSEA. The CDR3 runs to 13 residues. The germline V and J ends were trimmed by 7 bases and 4 bases, with 16 bases remaining between them. In DNA form, the CDR3 reads TGCAGCGCCAACGGAATTGGGTCAGAGACCCAGTACTTC. Translated: CSANGIGSETQYF.

The chain has TRBV10-3 and TRBJ2-3; D gene unclear. The germline gives CDR1 ENHRY, CDR2 SYGVKD. The CDR3 totals 14 residues. The V gene lost 1 base and the J gene lost 5 bases, with 10 bases spanning the gap. CDR3 coding DNA: TGTGCCATCAGTGAGTTAGAGGTAGGAGATACGCAGTATTTT. It codes for CAISELEVGDTQYF.

The chain combines TRBV29-1 with TRBJ2-5, with TRBD2 as a possible D gene (5 bases). There are 15 residues in the CDR3. The ends were cut back, 7 bases at V and 2 bases at J, with 20 bases in the middle. The V gene's germline CDR1 is SQVTM and CDR2 ANQGSEA. The DNA of the CDR3 is TGCAGCGCCAAAACTAGTTGGGGTGGGCAAGAGACCCAGTACTTC. Translated: CSAKTSWGGQETQYF.

This sequence joins TRBV6-2 or TRBV6-3 and TRBJ2-7; D may be TRBD2 (6 bases). V was trimmed by 2 bases and J by 11 bases, leaving 22 bases between them. The CDR3 is made up of 15 amino acids. The germline gives CDR1 MNHEY, CDR2 SVGEGT. The CDR3 coding sequence is TGTGCCAGCAGTTACGTCCCGGGCGGCGGGGCGAGGGAGTACTTC. This codes for CASSYVPGGGAREYF.

This clone was counted a single time. The rearrangement uses TRBV6-5 and TRBJ2-5; D may be TRBD2 (6 bases). Germline-derived CDR1 and CDR2 are MNHEY and SVGAGI. V was pared by 6 bases and J by 5 bases, with 19 bases between. The CDR3 sequence is 15 residues long. The CDR3 sequence: CASSRTGALWETQYF. For the CDR3, the DNA is TGTGCCAGCAGCCGCACGGGAGCCCTCTGGGAGACCCAGTACTTC.

This clone appeared a single time. The chain couples TRBV25-1 to TRBJ2-7; D is possibly TRBD1 (5 bases). This CDR3 has 15 residues. Per germline, CDR1 MGHDK and CDR2 SYGVNS. V was pared by 1 base and J by 2 bases, with 12 bases between. DNA of the CDR3: TGTGCCAGCAGTGAATCCCACAGGACAACCTACGAGCAGTACTTC. Translation gives CASSESHRTTYEQYF.

The chain joins TRBV29-1 to TRBJ2-5; TRBD2 is a possible D gene (6 bases). V lost 0 bases, J lost 4 bases, and 15 bases lay in between. This CDR3 comprises 15 residues. Looked up from germline, CDR1 is SQVTM and CDR2 is ANQGSEA. The DNA for the CDR3 is TGCAGCGTTGAAGATTATAACGAGGAGGGAGAGACCCAGTACTTC. As protein: CSVEDYNEEGETQYF. The full variable domain, completed using reference TRBV29-1 and TRBJ2-5, is SAVISQKPSRDICQRGTSLTIQCQVDSQVTMMFWYRQQPGQSLTLIATANQGSEATYESGFVIDKFPISRPNLTFSTLTVSNMSPEDSSIYLCSVEDYNEEGETQYFGPGTRLLVL.

This chain connects TRBV9 to TRBJ2-1, with a possible D match to TRBD1 (5 bases). The germline CDR1 and CDR2 sequences are SGDLS and YYNGEE. The CDR3 consists of 17 residues. The V gene lost 0 bases and the J gene lost 6 bases, with 19 bases spanning the gap. The CDR3 loop is CASSVGSGRGLSNEQFF. The CDR3, as DNA: TGTGCCAGCAGCGTAGGAAGTGGAAGGGGCCTTAGCAATGAGCAGTTCTTC.

This chain joins TRBV3-1 (or the pseudogene TRBV3-2) and TRBJ2-1; no clear D. V was trimmed by 4 bases and J by 5 bases, leaving 6 bases between them. This CDR3 has 12 amino acids. Germline-derived CDR1 and CDR2 are LGHDT and YNNKEL (reference sequence). Here the CDR3 reads CASSPSDNEQFF. DNA of the CDR3: TGTGCCAGCAGCCCTTCCGACAATGAGCAGTTCTTC.

The chain carries TRBV2 and TRBJ2-2; D gene uncertain. This CDR3 has 15 residues. V dropped 2 bases and J dropped 3 bases, with 10 bases sitting between them. Germline V gene sequence: CDR1 SNHLY, CDR2 FYNNEI. The CDR3 bases are TGTGCCAGCAGTGAATACGGCCAGGACACCGGGGAGCTGTTTTTT. Translating it yields CASSEYGQDTGELFF.

The chain links TRBV28 to TRBJ2-2; D is perhaps TRBD2 (6 bases). V shed 3 bases and J shed 4 bases, with 9 bases lying between them. From germline, CDR1 is MDHEN and CDR2 SYDVKM. This CDR3 has 14 amino acids. CDR3 region: CASSFGSRTGELFF. In DNA, the CDR3 is TGTGCCAGCAGTTTCGGGAGTCGCACCGGGGAGCTGTTTTTT. The full variable domain, in which reference TRBV28 and TRBJ2-2 provide the parts outside the CDR3, is DVKVTQSSRYLVKRTGEKVFLECVQDMDHENMFWYRQDPGLGLRLIYFSYDVKMKEKGDIPEGYSVSREKKERFSLILESASTNQTSMYLCASSFGSRTGELFFGEGSRLTVL.

This clone has a handful of counts. V usage is TRBV4-1 and J usage is TRBJ2-1; TRBD2 matches at 9 bases. The CDR3 is made up of 16 amino acids. Germline loops: CDR1 MGHRA, CDR2 YSYEKL. Trimming at V came to 2 bases and at J to 6 bases, leaving 8 bases not matched to a gene. CDR3 DNA: TGCGCCAGCAGCCAATCGATAGCGGGAGTAAGCAATGAGCAGTTCTTC. As protein: CASSQSIAGVSNEQFF.

V gene TRBV5-6 combines with J gene TRBJ2-7, with a possible D match to TRBD1 (6 bases). The germline V gene encodes CDR1 SGHDT and CDR2 YYEEEE. The CDR3 is 13 residues long. The V gene lost 4 bases and the J gene lost 6 bases, with 14 bases spanning the gap. The CDR3 protein is CASSPIRGGEQYF. The CDR3 DNA reads TGTGCCAGCAGCCCCATCAGGGGCGGCGAGCAGTACTTC.

The chain couples TRBV5-1 to TRBJ1-1, with 7 bases lining up with TRBD1. CDR3 length: 14 residues. Germline trimming cut 4 bases from V and 0 bases from J; bases unmatched to any gene: 3. CDR1 is SGHRS and CDR2 is YFSETQ in the germline V gene. The CDR3: CASSTTGLNTEAFF. CDR3 nucleotides: TGCGCCAGCAGCACGACAGGGTTGAACACTGAAGCTTTCTTT.

The rearrangement links TRBV7-9 to TRBJ1-1, with D hard to call. The V and J ends lost 5 bases and 3 bases respectively, with 13 bases between them. The V gene's germline CDR1 is SEHNR and CDR2 FQNEAQ (reference sequence). The CDR3 is 14 residues long. CDR3 in amino acids: CASSLTSTYTEAFF. In nucleotides, the CDR3 is TGTGCCAGCAGCCTAACCTCCACATACACTGAAGCTTTCTTT.

The V and J genes are TRBV28 and TRBJ2-1, with D perhaps matching TRBD2 (5 bases). Trimming took 9 bases from V and 2 from J, leaving 11 bases between them. CDR3 length: 13 amino acids. Germline CDR1 MDHEN, CDR2 SYDVKM. In DNA form, the CDR3 reads TGTGCCAGTTCCCAGCGGACCTACAATGAGCAGTTCTTC. Its translation is CASSQRTYNEQFF.

This chain links TRBV7-9 with TRBJ2-3; D unclear. In germline, CDR1 is SEHNR, CDR2 FQNEAQ (reference sequence). Trimming removed 5 bases from V and 1 base from J, with 10 bases in between. The CDR3 spans 14 residues. The CDR3 nucleotides read TGTGCCAGCAGCCAGAATTTGCGCACAGATACGCAGTATTTT. Translation gives CASSQNLRTDTQYF.

This clone came up once. The V and J genes are TRBV18 and TRBJ2-5; weak D call: TRBD2 (6 bases). The V end was cut by 1 base, the J end by 2 bases, with 11 bases between. The length of the CDR3 is 15 residues. Germline CDR1 reads KGHSH; CDR2 reads LQKENI. The CDR3 spells CASSPRVGGQETQYF. As DNA, the CDR3 is TGTGCCAGCTCACCACGAGTAGGAGGGCAAGAGACCCAGTACTTC.

This rearrangement joins TRBV7-9 to TRBJ2-7; TRBD2 matches at 10 bases. CDR1 SEHNR and CDR2 FQNEAQ come from the germline V gene (reference sequence). With V trimmed by 5 bases and J by 4 bases, 17 bases remained unmatched. The CDR3 runs 18 residues. The CDR3 DNA follows: TGTGCCAGCAGCGGCCCGGAGAAAACGGGACTAGCGATTTACGAGCAGTACTTC. Its translation: CASSGPEKTGLAIYEQYF. Together with reference TRBV7-9 and TRBJ2-7, the CDR3 gives the full variable domain: DTGVSQNPRHKITKRGQNVTFRCDPISEHNRLYWYRQTLGQGPEFLTYFQNEAQLEKSRLLSDRFSAERPKGSFSTLEIQRTEQGDSAMYLCASSGPEKTGLAIYEQYFGPGTRLTVT.

The rearrangement links TRBV3-1 (or the pseudogene TRBV3-2) to TRBJ2-7; 7 positions match TRBD1. CDR1 is LGHDT and CDR2 is YNNKEL in the germline V gene (reference sequence). The CDR3 spans 14 residues. Germline trimming cut 10 bases from V and 0 bases from J; bases unmatched to any gene: 9. CDR3: CATKGQGDSYEQYF. In nucleotides, the CDR3 is TGTGCCACCAAAGGCCAGGGGGACTCCTACGAGCAGTACTTC.

A single count supports this clone. The chain carries TRBV6-5 and TRBJ1-2; a weak D match, TRBD1 (5 bases). V dropped 6 bases and J dropped 0 bases, with 11 bases sitting between them. CDR1 is MNHEY, CDR2 SVGAGI, per germline. The CDR3 has 14 amino acids. DNA for the CDR3: TGTGCCAGCAGCACAGGTAACTCTAACTATGGCTACACCTTC. This codes for CASSTGNSNYGYTF.

The chain links TRBV10-1 to TRBJ1-1; 8 nucleotides line up with TRBD1. The CDR3 consists of 21 residues. With 1 base clipped from V and 1 base from J, the junction kept 20 bases outside the gene matches. Per the germline V gene, CDR1 is WNHNN and CDR2 is SYGVQD (reference sequence). The CDR3 sequence is CASSELFGSGQEWVQNTEAFF. DNA for the CDR3: TGCGCCAGCAGTGAGTTATTCGGATCGGGACAGGAGTGGGTTCAGAACACTGAAGCTTTCTTT.

This clone has just one count. The rearrangement joins TRBV28 to TRBJ2-3, with 12 bases fitting TRBD2. The CDR3 consists of 20 residues. Trimming cost V 5 bases and J 2 bases; bases outside gene matches: 17. Germline V gene sequence: CDR1 MDHEN, CDR2 SYDVKM. The CDR3 spells CASSGTGLAGRSSFTDTQYF. CDR3 nucleotides: TGTGCCAGCAGTGGAACCGGACTAGCGGGACGCAGTTCCTTCACAGATACGCAGTATTTT.

This rearrangement joins TRBV6-2 or TRBV6-3 to TRBJ1-2; possible D gene TRBD1, 6 bases. The V end was cut by 2 bases, the J end by 4 bases, with 14 bases between. CDR1 MNHEY and CDR2 SVGEGT come from the germline V gene. The CDR3 is made up of 15 amino acids. The DNA for the CDR3 is TGTGCCAGCAGTTACGTTGCTGTAGGGGGCTATGGCTACACCTTC. Protein product: CASSYVAVGGYGYTF.

V is TRBV5-5 and J is TRBJ2-7; the match to TRBD1 covers 10 bases. This CDR3 is built from 15 residues. Germline assignment: CDR1 SGHKS and CDR2 YYEKEE (reference sequence). V lost 4 bases to trimming and J lost 3 bases; unmatched junction nucleotides: 7. The chain's CDR3 is CASSPRTGGLYEQYF. The DNA for the CDR3 is TGTGCCAGCAGCCCTCGGACAGGGGGACTCTACGAGCAGTACTTC.

The chain links TRBV6-5 to TRBJ1-4; perhaps TRBD1 as D (5 bases). V lost 5 bases to trimming and J lost 7 bases, with 14 bases between them. Germline CDR1 is MNHEY and CDR2 is SVGAGI. CDR3 length: 14 residues. The CDR3 protein is CASSHKGLGEKLFF. The CDR3 bases are TGTGCCAGCAGTCACAAGGGGCTTGGTGAAAAACTGTTTTTT.